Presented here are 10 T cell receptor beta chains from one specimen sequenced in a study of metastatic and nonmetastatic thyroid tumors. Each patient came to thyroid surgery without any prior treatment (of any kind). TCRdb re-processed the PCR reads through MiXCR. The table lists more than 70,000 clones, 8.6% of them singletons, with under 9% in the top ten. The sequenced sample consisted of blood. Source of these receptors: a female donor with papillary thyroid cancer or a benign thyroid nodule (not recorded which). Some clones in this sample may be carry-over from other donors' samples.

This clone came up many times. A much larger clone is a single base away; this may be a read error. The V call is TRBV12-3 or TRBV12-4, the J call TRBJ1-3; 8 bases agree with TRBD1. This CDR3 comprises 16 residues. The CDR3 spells CASSPRTGLAGNTIHF. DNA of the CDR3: TGTGCCAGCAGTCCTCGGACAGGGTTGGCAGGAAACACCATACATTTT.

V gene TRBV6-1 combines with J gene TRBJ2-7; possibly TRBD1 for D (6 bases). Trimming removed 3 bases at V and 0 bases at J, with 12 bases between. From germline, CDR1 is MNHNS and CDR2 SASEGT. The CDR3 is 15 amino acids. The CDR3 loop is CASSDRGYSSYEQYF. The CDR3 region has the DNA TGTGCCAGCAGTGACAGGGGATACAGCTCCTACGAGCAGTACTTC.

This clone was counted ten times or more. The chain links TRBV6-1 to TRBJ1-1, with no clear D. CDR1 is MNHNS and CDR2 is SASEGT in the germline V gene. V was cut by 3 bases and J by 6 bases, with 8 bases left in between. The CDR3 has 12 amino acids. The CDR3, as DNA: TGTGCCAGCAGTGATCCCGGGTCTGAAGCTTTCTTT. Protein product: CASSDPGSEAFF.

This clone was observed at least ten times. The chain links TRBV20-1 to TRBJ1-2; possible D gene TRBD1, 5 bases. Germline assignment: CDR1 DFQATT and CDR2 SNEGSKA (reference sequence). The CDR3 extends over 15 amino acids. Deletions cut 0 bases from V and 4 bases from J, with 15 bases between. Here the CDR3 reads CSARELTASGYGYTF. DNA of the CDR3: TGCAGTGCTAGAGAACTGACAGCTTCAGGCTATGGCTACACCTTC.

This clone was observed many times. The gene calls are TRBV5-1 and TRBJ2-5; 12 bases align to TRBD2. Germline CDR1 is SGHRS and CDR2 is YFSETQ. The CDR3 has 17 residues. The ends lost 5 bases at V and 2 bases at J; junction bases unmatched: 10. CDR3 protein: CASSRRLAGVIQETQYF. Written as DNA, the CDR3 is TGCGCCAGCAGTCGTCGACTAGCGGGGGTCATTCAAGAGACCCAGTACTTC.

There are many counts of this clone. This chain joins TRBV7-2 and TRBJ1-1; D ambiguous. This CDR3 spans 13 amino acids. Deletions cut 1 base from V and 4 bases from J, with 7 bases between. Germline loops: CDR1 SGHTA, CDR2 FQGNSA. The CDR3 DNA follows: TGTGCCAGCAGCTTAGGGCAGTCCACTGAAGCTTTCTTT. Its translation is CASSLGQSTEAFF.

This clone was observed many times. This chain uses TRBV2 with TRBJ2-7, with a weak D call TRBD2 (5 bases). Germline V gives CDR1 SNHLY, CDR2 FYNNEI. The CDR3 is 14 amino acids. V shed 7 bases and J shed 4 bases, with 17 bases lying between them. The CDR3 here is CASNDGVVGYEQYF. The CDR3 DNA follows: TGTGCCAGCAACGACGGGGTTGTTGGGTACGAGCAGTACTTC.

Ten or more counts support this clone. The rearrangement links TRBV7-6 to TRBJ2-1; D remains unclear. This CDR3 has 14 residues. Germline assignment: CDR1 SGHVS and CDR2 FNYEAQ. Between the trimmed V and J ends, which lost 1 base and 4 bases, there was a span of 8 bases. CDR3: CASSLVGKYNEQFF. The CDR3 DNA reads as TGTGCCAGCAGCTTAGTAGGGAAATACAATGAGCAGTTCTTC.

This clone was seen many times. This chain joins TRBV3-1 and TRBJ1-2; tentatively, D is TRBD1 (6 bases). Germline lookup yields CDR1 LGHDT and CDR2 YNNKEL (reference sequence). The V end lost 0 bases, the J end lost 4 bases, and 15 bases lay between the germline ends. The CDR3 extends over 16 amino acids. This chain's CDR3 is CASSQDLWTAGYGYTF. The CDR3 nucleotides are TGTGCCAGCAGCCAAGATTTATGGACAGCGGGCTATGGCTACACCTTC.

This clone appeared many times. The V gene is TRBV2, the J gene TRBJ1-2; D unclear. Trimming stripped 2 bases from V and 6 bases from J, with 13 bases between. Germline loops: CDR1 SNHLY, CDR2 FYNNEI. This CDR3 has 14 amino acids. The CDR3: CASSEQEGWDGYTF. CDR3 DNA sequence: TGTGCCAGCAGTGAACAGGAGGGTTGGGATGGCTACACCTTC.